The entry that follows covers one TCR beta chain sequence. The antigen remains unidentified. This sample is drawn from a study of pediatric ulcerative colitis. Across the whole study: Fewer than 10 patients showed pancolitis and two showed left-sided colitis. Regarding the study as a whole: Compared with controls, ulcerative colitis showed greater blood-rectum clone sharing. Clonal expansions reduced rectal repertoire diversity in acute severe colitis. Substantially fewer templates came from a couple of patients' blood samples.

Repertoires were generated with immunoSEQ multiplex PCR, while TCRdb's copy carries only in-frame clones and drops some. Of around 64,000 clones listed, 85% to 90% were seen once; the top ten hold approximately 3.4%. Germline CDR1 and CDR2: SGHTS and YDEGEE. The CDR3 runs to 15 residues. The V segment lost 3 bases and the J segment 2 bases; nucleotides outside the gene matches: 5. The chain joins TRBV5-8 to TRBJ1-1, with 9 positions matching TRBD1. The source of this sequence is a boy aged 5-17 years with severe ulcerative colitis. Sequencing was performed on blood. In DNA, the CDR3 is TGTGCCAGCAGCTGGGGGACAGGGCTAAACACTGAAGCTTTCTTT. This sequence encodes CASSWGTGLNTEAFF.